The 27 T cell receptor beta chains below all came from one sample that was sequenced in a study of cytomegalovirus exposure and HLA in healthy donors. This PCR relied on a set of 60 Vbeta primers and 13 Jbeta primers. Using immunoSEQ multiplex PCR, the repertoire was profiled, and TCRdb retains in-frame clones only, with some absent. This listing includes 180,000 or so clones. Sequenced input: PBMCs. These receptors came from a woman aged 18-29 years in good health and CMV-seropositive.

J is TRBJ1-3 and V is TRBV27, with D maybe TRBD1 (5 bases). V was cut by 8 bases and J by 4 bases, with 12 bases left in between. Germline CDR1 reads MNHEY; CDR2 reads SMNVEV (reference sequence). CDR3 length equals 13 residues. This CDR3 is CASGRVDGNTIYF. The CDR3 coding sequence is TGTGCCAGCGGCAGGGTGGACGGAAACACCATATATTTT.

The V call is TRBV7-9, the J call TRBJ2-7, with TRBD1 matching 9 bases. This CDR3 is built from 14 residues. V lost 2 bases to trimming and J lost 3 bases; unmatched junction nucleotides: 2. CDR1 SEHNR and CDR2 FQNEAQ come from the germline V gene (reference sequence). The CDR3 spells CASSLPGQGYEQYF. The CDR3, as DNA: TGTGCCAGCAGCTTACCGGGACAGGGCTACGAGCAGTACTTC.

CDR3 region: CASSPGEPNTEAFF. CDR3 nucleotide sequence: TGCGCCAGCAGTCCAGGGGAACCGAACACTGAAGCTTTCTTT. This chain joins TRBV4-1 and TRBJ1-1; a weak D match, TRBD1 (6 bases). Germline CDR1 is MGHRA and CDR2 is YSYEKL. The V gene lost 6 bases and the J gene lost 1 base, with 12 bases spanning the gap. The CDR3 runs to 14 residues.

The chain employs TRBV5-1 and TRBJ2-7, with a weak D call TRBD1 (6 bases). Per the germline V gene, CDR1 is SGHRS and CDR2 is YFSETQ. Trimming removed 5 bases at V and 0 bases at J, with 9 bases between. The CDR3 contains 13 residues. The CDR3 nucleotides are TGCGCCAGCAGGACAGGTAGCTCCTACGAGCAGTACTTC. Protein sequence: CASRTGSSYEQYF.

The rearrangement joins TRBV2 to TRBJ1-1, with 7 positions matching TRBD1. V dropped 6 bases and J dropped 5; count of bases not matched to a gene: 9. In germline, CDR1 is SNHLY, CDR2 FYNNEI. The CDR3 contains 14 residues. Here the CDR3 DNA reads TGTGCCAGCAGACAACAGGGGATCCGGACTGAAGCTTTCTTT. Protein: CASRQQGIRTEAFF. The full variable domain, in which reference TRBV2 and TRBJ1-1 provide the parts outside the CDR3, is EPEVTQTPSHQVTQMGQEVILRCVPISNHLYFYWYRQILGQKVEFLVSFYNNEISEKSEIFDDQFSVERPDGSNFTLKIRSTKLEDSAMYFCASRQQGIRTEAFFGQGTRLTVV.

The rearrangement uses TRBV5-5 and TRBJ1-2, with 7 bases matching TRBD1. The germline V gene encodes CDR1 SGHKS and CDR2 YYEKEE (reference sequence). V lost 2 bases to trimming and J lost 3 bases; unmatched junction nucleotides: 7. The CDR3 runs 15 residues. The CDR3 reads CASSFVRQGDYGYTF. CDR3 nucleotide sequence: TGTGCCAGCAGCTTTGTCCGACAGGGCGACTATGGCTACACCTTC.

V gene TRBV5-1 combines with J gene TRBJ2-1; 9 nucleotides agree with TRBD1. Trimming cost V 6 bases and J 1 base; bases outside gene matches: 5. The CDR3 consists of 15 residues. Germline values: CDR1 SGHRS, CDR2 YFSETQ. The CDR3 coding sequence is TGCGCCAGCACCCCGGGGACAGGGTCCTACAATGAGCAGTTCTTC. Translating it yields CASTPGTGSYNEQFF.

The chain links TRBV10-2 to TRBJ2-1, with unresolved D. The CDR3 consists of 13 residues. V gave up 7 bases and J gave up 0 bases, with 7 bases separating them. Germline-derived CDR1 and CDR2 are WSHSY and SAAADI. The CDR3 is CASTPSSYNEQFF. CDR3 DNA: TGCGCCAGCACTCCGAGCTCCTACAATGAGCAGTTCTTC.

J is TRBJ2-3 and V is TRBV11-1, with 9 bases that match TRBD2. CDR1 is SGHAT, CDR2 FQDESV, per germline (reference sequence). CDR3 length: 14 amino acids. After removal of 8 bases from V and 4 bases from J, the junction contained 7 bases not matched to a gene. The CDR3 region is CASGSGSGADTQYF. The CDR3 bases are TGTGCCAGCGGTAGCGGGAGCGGGGCAGATACGCAGTATTTT.

V usage is TRBV7-3 and J usage is TRBJ2-7; D is possibly TRBD2 (6 bases). V was shortened by 1 base and J by 7 bases, with 11 bases between the two germline ends. CDR1 SGHTA and CDR2 FQGTGA come from the germline V gene. The CDR3 sequence is 13 residues long. The CDR3 DNA reads as TGTGCCAGCAGCTTAAACGCTGGAGGGGAGCAGTACTTC. Translation gives CASSLNAGGEQYF.

The rearrangement uses TRBV30 and TRBJ1-3; D possibly corresponds to TRBD1 (5 bases). This CDR3 has 15 amino acids. Germline CDR1 GTSNPN, CDR2 SVGIG (reference sequence). V dropped 0 bases and J dropped 0 bases, with 9 bases sitting between them. The CDR3 reads CAWSVGAASGNTIYF. Here the CDR3 DNA reads TGTGCCTGGAGTGTAGGGGCAGCCTCTGGAAACACCATATATTTT.

This chain uses TRBV30 with TRBJ2-5, with D possibly TRBD2 on 6 matching bases. This CDR3 is 16 amino acids long. V lost 2 bases and J lost 5, with 21 bases in between. From germline, CDR1 is GTSNPN and CDR2 SVGIG (reference sequence). CDR3 DNA: TGTGCCTGGAGTCCCGCACTAGCCAAAGGGGTGGAGACCCAGTACTTC. Protein: CAWSPALAKGVETQYF.

The gene calls are TRBV7-2 and TRBJ2-7, with 10 nucleotides matching TRBD2. V was clipped by 5 bases and J by 4 bases; unmatched bases: 8. This CDR3 has 15 residues. Germline-derived CDR1 and CDR2 are SGHTA and FQGNSA. The CDR3 here is CASSHLSGGVYEQYF. The CDR3 DNA sequence: TGTGCCAGCAGCCACCTCAGCGGGGGGGTTTACGAGCAGTACTTC.

V is TRBV2 and J is TRBJ2-5; 9 nucleotides match TRBD1. The ends lost 4 bases at V and 6 bases at J; junction bases unmatched: 6. Looked up from germline, CDR1 is SNHLY and CDR2 is FYNNEI. The CDR3 spans 14 residues. In DNA, the CDR3 is TGTGCCAGCAGTGTGGGACAGGGTTTAAAGACCCAGTACTTC. It specifies CASSVGQGLKTQYF.

The chain combines TRBV14 with TRBJ2-5; D gene unclear. V lost 4 bases and J lost 4, with 7 bases in between. Germline V gene sequence: CDR1 SGHDN, CDR2 FVKESK. This CDR3 is 12 amino acids long. The CDR3: CASSPLGETQYF. CDR3 DNA: TGTGCCAGCAGCCCCCTCGGAGAGACCCAGTACTTC.

V and J are TRBV5-6 and TRBJ2-5, with a weak D call TRBD2 (5 bases). V was clipped by 0 bases and J by 0 bases, with 6 bases between them. CDR1 is SGHDT and CDR2 is YYEEEE in the germline V gene. The CDR3 runs to 14 residues. The CDR3 region has the DNA TGTGCCAGCAGCTTGGGCGGGCACCAAGAGACCCAGTACTTC. Translated: CASSLGGHQETQYF.

This chain joins TRBV5-6 and TRBJ2-2, with D tentatively TRBD2 (5 bases). The CDR3 length is 15 residues. Germline CDR1 reads SGHDT; CDR2 reads YYEEEE. Trimming pared 3 bases from V and 2 bases from J, leaving 11 bases between. CDR3 DNA sequence: TGTGCCAGCAGCTGGGCGGGCATAAACACCGGGGAGCTGTTTTTT. As protein: CASSWAGINTGELFF.

CDR3 bases: TGTGCCAGCAGCTTTGGGCTAGCGGACCAAGAGACCCAGTACTTC. Amino acid sequence: CASSFGLADQETQYF. The chain links TRBV5-4 to TRBJ2-5, with TRBD2 identical over 7 bases. There are 15 residues in the CDR3. Germline trimming cut 2 bases from V and 0 bases from J; bases unmatched to any gene: 4. CDR1 is SGHNT and CDR2 is YYREEE in the germline V gene (reference sequence).

This chain uses TRBV7-9 with TRBJ2-2; 9 nucleotides align to TRBD1. CDR1 is SEHNR and CDR2 is FQNEAQ in the germline V gene (reference sequence). The CDR3 loop spans 18 amino acids. V shed 5 bases, J shed 0 bases, and the junction held 10 bases outside the gene matches. Here the CDR3 DNA reads TGTGCCAGCAGCCTTGTCCCGGGACAGGGTACGAACACCGGGGAGCTGTTTTTT. This gives the protein CASSLVPGQGTNTGELFF.

This rearrangement joins TRBV5-1 to TRBJ1-5, with 7 bases aligning to TRBD1. This CDR3 is 15 amino acids long. The junction had 5 bases not matched to a gene; V was cut back by 4 bases and J by 1 base. Germline V gene sequence: CDR1 SGHRS, CDR2 YFSETQ. CDR3 amino acids: CASSPGTESNQPQHF. The DNA of the CDR3 is TGCGCCAGCAGCCCCGGGACAGAGAGCAATCAGCCCCAGCATTTT.

Here the CDR3 DNA reads TGTGCCACCAGCAGTGACGGGAGCTCCTACAATGAGCAGTTCTTC. It is translated as CATSSDGSSYNEQFF. This chain uses TRBV15 with TRBJ2-1, with a tentative D call TRBD2 (6 bases). V lost 3 bases to trimming and J lost 0 bases, with 9 bases between them. This CDR3 spans 15 amino acids. Germline lookup yields CDR1 LNHNV and CDR2 YYDKDF (reference sequence).

The chain has TRBV5-1 and TRBJ2-1; D is perhaps TRBD2 (5 bases). This CDR3 has 15 amino acids. Germline V gene data show CDR1 as SGHRS and CDR2 as YFSETQ. Trimming removed 7 bases at V and 3 bases at J, with 17 bases between. The CDR3 nucleotides read TGCGCCAGCGCCCCTGGAGGAGGCGGCTACAATGAGCAGTTCTTC. Amino acids: CASAPGGGGYNEQFF.

The chain couples TRBV2 to TRBJ1-2, with D maybe TRBD1 (5 bases). The germline V gene has CDR1 SNHLY and CDR2 FYNNEI. This CDR3 contains 13 residues. V lost 6 bases to trimming and J lost 0 bases, with 8 bases between them. The CDR3 DNA follows: TGTGCCAGCAGACAGGACGCTAACTATGGCTACACCTTC. Protein sequence: CASRQDANYGYTF.

The chain joins TRBV21-1 to TRBJ2-7; the D call TRBD1 from the table was never checked on the DNA. TRBV21-1 is given as a pseudogene. The CDR3 consists of 16 residues. For the CDR3, the DNA is TGTGCCAGCAGCAAACTCATATCGGGACAGGGGACCGAGCAGTACTTC. Encoded protein: CASSKLISGQGTEQYF.

This chain uses TRBV14 with TRBJ2-7, with 15 bases fitting TRBD2. CDR3 size: 18 residues. The V gene end was trimmed by 5 bases and the J gene end by 4 bases; junction bases not matched to a gene: 12. CDR1 is SGHDN and CDR2 is FVKESK in the germline V gene. The CDR3 here is CASSSGLAGGEAGYEQYF. CDR3 nucleotide sequence: TGTGCCAGCAGCTCGGGACTAGCGGGAGGCGAGGCAGGATACGAGCAGTACTTC.

CDR3 amino acids: CAWSGVGVSYEQYF. For the CDR3, the DNA is TGTGCCTGGAGTGGGGTAGGGGTCTCCTACGAGCAGTACTTC. V usage is TRBV30 and J usage is TRBJ2-7, with a tentative D call TRBD1 (5 bases). The germline gives CDR1 GTSNPN, CDR2 SVGIG (reference sequence). V was trimmed by 1 base and J by 0 bases, leaving 10 bases between them. The CDR3 sequence is 14 residues long.

The V call is TRBV5-6, the J call TRBJ2-2; 10 nucleotides match TRBD1. CDR1 is SGHDT and CDR2 is YYEEEE in the germline V gene. This CDR3 is 15 amino acids long. V shed 4 bases, J shed 3 bases, and the junction held 3 bases outside the gene matches. As DNA, the CDR3 is TGTGCCAGCAGCCTGGGACAGGGGTACACCGGGGAGCTGTTTTTT. It specifies CASSLGQGYTGELFF. Drawing the rest from reference TRBV5-6 and TRBJ2-2, the complete variable domain is DAGVTQSPTHLIKTRGQQVTLRCSPKSGHDTVSWYQQALGQGPQFIFQYYEEEERQRGNFPDRFSGHQFPNYSSELNVNALLLGDSALYLCASSLGQGYTGELFFGEGSRLTVL.